These T cell receptor beta chains were read from a single sample in a study of T cells in Graves' hyperthyroidism and ophthalmopathy. A single record per CDR3 protein comes from TCRdb applying MiXCR to the multiplex PCR reads. The repertoire holds 600,000 to 700,000 distinct CDR3 sequences, over 12% seen once, with 4% to 5.5% in the top ten. The sample consisted of blood. The receptors were gathered from a woman aged 40-49 years with Graves' ophthalmopathy. CDR3s include the opening cysteine and the closing phenylalanine or tryptophan. The D gene is left open where the match is weak. Clone size is stated in some rows and not others, as once, few, many or a class when expanded.

V,D,J,size,DNA,CDR3
TRBV2,-,TRBJ1-5,-,TGTGCCAGCAGTAAAGACGGTTCTTATCAGCCCCAGCATTTT,CASSKDGSYQPQHF
TRBV28,-,TRBJ1-1,-,TGTGCCAGCAGTTTGGAGGGACTACGGGACACTGAAGCTTTCTTT,CASSLEGLRDTEAFF
TRBV11-2,TRBD1,TRBJ2-2,-,TGTGCCAGCAGCTTCGGACAGGGGTCCGGGGAGCTGTTTTTT,CASSFGQGSGELFF
TRBV6-1,-,TRBJ1-2,many,TGTGCCAGCACCAAAGGGTTAAGGGGCTATGGCTACACCTTC,CASTKGLRGYGYTF
TRBV29-1,TRBD1,TRBJ2-7,many,TGCAGCGCCCTAGGGGACAGGGGATACGAGCAGTACTTC,CSALGDRGYEQYF
TRBV30,-,TRBJ2-7,many,TGTGCCTGGAACGACTTTCCCTACGAGCAGTACTTC,CAWNDFPYEQYF
TRBV12-5,-,TRBJ2-7,many,TGTGCTAGTGGTTTGGCCGGGGGCACCTTTTACGAGCAGTACTTC,CASGLAGGTFYEQYF
TRBV15,-,TRBJ2-5,-,TGTGCCACCAGCAGAGATCCGGGTAGCGAGACCCAGTACTTC,CATSRDPGSETQYF
TRBV6-5,-,TRBJ2-2,many,TGTGCCAGCAGTTACTTCCCCACGAGCGACACCGGGGAGCTGTTTTTT,CASSYFPTSDTGELFF
TRBV19,-,TRBJ2-7,-,TGTGCCAGTAAGGGGCTCCCGGACTCCTACGAGCAGTACTTC,CASKGLPDSYEQYF
TRBV4-3,-,TRBJ1-2,many,TGCGCCAGCAGGTCCCAGGGCTATGGCTACACCTTC,CASRSQGYGYTF
TRBV28,TRBD1,TRBJ2-2,-,TGTGCCAGCAACCCACCGGGACAGGGGCGCACCGGGGAGCTGTTTTTT,CASNPPGQGRTGELFF
TRBV12-3/TRBV12-4,-,TRBJ1-1,-,TGTGCCAGCAGTTTAACCCGAGCTTTCTTT,CASSLTRAFF
TRBV4-3,TRBD1,TRBJ1-2,-,TGCGCCAGCAGCCAAGACGGGACAGGGTGGGATGGCTACACCTTC,CASSQDGTGWDGYTF
TRBV29-1,-,TRBJ2-4,many,TGCAGCGTTGAACAACACGGGGAAGGGAACATTCAGTACTTC,CSVEQHGEGNIQYF
TRBV20-1,TRBD1,TRBJ1-5,-,TGCAGTGCTAGAGGGACAGGGCGAGCTCAGCCCCAGCATTTT,CSARGTGRAQPQHF
TRBV2,-,TRBJ1-2,many,TGTGCCAGCAGTGAACCAGGACGCTATGGCTACACCTTC,CASSEPGRYGYTF
TRBV27,-,TRBJ1-1,-,TGTGCCAGCAGTTTATCTCTAGGAGTTGCAGCTTTCTTT,CASSLSLGVAAFF
TRBV19,TRBD1,TRBJ2-3,many,TGTGCCAGTAGTGACAGGGTGGCCACAGATACGCAGTATTTT,CASSDRVATDTQYF
TRBV29-1,-,TRBJ2-7,many,TGCAGGAGAAGGGGGGCCTTCTACGAGCAGTACTTC,CRRRGAFYEQYF
TRBV6-5,-,TRBJ1-1,few,TGTGCCAGCAGTTGGGGACCGCGCACTGAAGCTTTCTTT,CASSWGPRTEAFF
TRBV30,TRBD1,TRBJ1-5,-,TGTGCCTGGACCCAGGGGGTGAATCAGCCCCAGCATTTT,CAWTQGVNQPQHF
TRBV12-3/TRBV12-4,TRBD2,TRBJ2-5,many,TGTGCCAGCAGTTTCCTAGCGGGAGAAGAGACCCAGTACTTC,CASSFLAGEETQYF
TRBV6-5,-,TRBJ1-5,-,TGTGCCAGCAGTTACCCTACGGGGGCTGGTCAGCCCCAGCATTTT,CASSYPTGAGQPQHF
TRBV29-1,TRBD1,TRBJ2-7,many,TGCAGCGTTGCGGGACAGGGGTTCTACGAGCAGTACTTC,CSVAGQGFYEQYF
TRBV29-1,-,TRBJ1-5,many,TGCAGCGCAGGTCCAGGGGTGGGTCAGCCCCAGCATTTT,CSAGPGVGQPQHF
TRBV10-3,-,TRBJ2-2,many,TGTGCCATAACCGGAACAGACACCGGGGAGCTGTTTTTT,CAITGTDTGELFF
TRBV12-3/TRBV12-4,-,TRBJ1-5,many,TGTGCCAGCAGTCATCAACAGGGCCCGTCCCCCCAGCATTTT,CASSHQQGPSPQHF
TRBV12-3/TRBV12-4,TRBD2,TRBJ2-7,-,TGTGCCAGCAGTTTCCTGGGCCCCTCTAGCGGCTCCTACGAGCAGTACTTC,CASSFLGPSSGSYEQYF
TRBV6-1,TRBD1,TRBJ2-7,many,TGTGCCAGCAGTGACCCTTGGACAGGGGGCTACGAGCAGTACTTC,CASSDPWTGGYEQYF
TRBV19,-,TRBJ1-2,once,TGTGCCAGTAGTGCGCCGGGACGGAATTTCCATGGCTACACCTTC,CASSAPGRNFHGYTF
TRBV12-3/TRBV12-4,TRBD1,TRBJ1-5,few,TGTGCCAGCAGCCCCGACAGGGGGGTCAGACAGCCCCAGCATTTT,CASSPDRGVRQPQHF
TRBV12-3/TRBV12-4,-,TRBJ1-2,many,TGTGCCAGCAGTTTAGGGTCGCGGACACCGACCTTC,CASSLGSRTPTF
TRBV11-2,-,TRBJ1-5,many,TGTGCCAGCAGCGCCTCCATAGATAGCAATCAGCCCCAGCATTTT,CASSASIDSNQPQHF
TRBV12-3/TRBV12-4,-,TRBJ2-4,many,TGTGCCAGCAGTTCGGCAGCCGCGAATAACATTCAGTACTTC,CASSSAAANNIQYF
TRBV28,TRBD1,TRBJ1-2,many,TGTGCCAGCAGTTCGCAGGGGAGGGGGCCTGGCTACACCTTC,CASSSQGRGPGYTF
TRBV6-4,-,TRBJ1-5,many,TGTGCCAGCAGTGACAGGGTCGGAATAGTTAGCAATCAGCCCCAGCATTTT,CASSDRVGIVSNQPQHF
TRBV6-1,-,TRBJ2-7,many,TGTGCCAGCAGTGAAGCGGTCAACTCCTACGAGCAGTACTTC,CASSEAVNSYEQYF
TRBV2,-,TRBJ2-7,many,TGTGCCAGCAGAATCCGGAACGAGCAGTACTTC,CASRIRNEQYF
TRBV6-5,TRBD1,TRBJ1-2,many,TGTGCCAGCAGTTATGGCCAGGGGGCAGGTTATGGCTACACCTTC,CASSYGQGAGYGYTF
TRBV27,TRBD2,TRBJ2-5,few,TGTGCCAGCAGTGGGGGGACTAGCGGGAGACCCCGAGAGACCCAGTACTTC,CASSGGTSGRPRETQYF
TRBV12-3/TRBV12-4,TRBD1,TRBJ1-6,-,TGTGCCAGCAGTTACCGTAGGGACAGGGGGAATTCACCCCTCCACTTT,CASSYRRDRGNSPLHF
TRBV6-1,TRBD1,TRBJ1-5,-,TGTGCCAGCAGCCGGGACAGGGGGACCAATCAGCCCCAGCATTTT,CASSRDRGTNQPQHF
TRBV6-1,TRBD1,TRBJ2-7,-,TGTGCCAGCAGCACCGCCTTGACAGGGGGGTCCTACGAGCAGTACTTC,CASSTALTGGSYEQYF
TRBV6-2/TRBV6-3,TRBD2,TRBJ2-1,-,TGTGCCAGCAGATTAGAGGGACTAGCGGGACGAAATGAGCAGTTCTTC,CASRLEGLAGRNEQFF
TRBV12-3/TRBV12-4,-,TRBJ1-5,many,TGTGCCAGCAGTTTAGCGCGTCAGCCCCAGCATTTT,CASSLARQPQHF
TRBV11-2,TRBD2,TRBJ2-5,many,TGTGCCAGCAGCGCGGGAGGAGAGACCCAGTACTTC,CASSAGGETQYF
TRBV19,-,TRBJ2-7,many,TGTGCCACCTCAGGAGGACGATCCGAGCAGTACTTC,CATSGGRSEQYF
TRBV28,-,TRBJ2-6,many,TGTGCCAGCAGCCCGCCTAACTCTGGGGCCAACGTCCTGACTTTC,CASSPPNSGANVLTF
TRBV6-5,-,TRBJ2-5,many,TGTGCCAGCAGTTACTCGAAGGGGCAAGAGACCCAGTACTTC,CASSYSKGQETQYF
TRBV7-6,-,TRBJ2-6,many,TGTGCCAGCAGCTTAGACCGGCAGCTCGACTCTGGGGCCAACGTCCTGACTTTC,CASSLDRQLDSGANVLTF
TRBV11-1,-,TRBJ1-1,many,TGTGCCAGCAGCTCCCGCGACAGGCCTGAAGCTTTCTTT,CASSSRDRPEAFF
TRBV12-3/TRBV12-4,-,TRBJ1-2,many,TGTGCCAGCAGTCCGGAAAACTATGGCTACACCTTC,CASSPENYGYTF
TRBV19,TRBD1,TRBJ1-2,many,TGTGCCAGTAGTATGGACAGGGGGATTAACTATGGCTACACCTTC,CASSMDRGINYGYTF
TRBV11-1,TRBD2,TRBJ2-2,many,TGTGCCAGCAGCCCCTGGGCCGGGAGGTCGAACACCGGGGAGCTGTTTTTT,CASSPWAGRSNTGELFF
TRBV7-6,TRBD1,TRBJ2-7,many,TGTGCCAGCAGCCCCGGGACAGGGAACAACTACGAGCAGTACTTC,CASSPGTGNNYEQYF
TRBV6-2/TRBV6-3,-,TRBJ1-3,-,TGTGCCAGCAGTTTGTACGGCGGCTTCTCTGGAAACACCATATATTTT,CASSLYGGFSGNTIYF